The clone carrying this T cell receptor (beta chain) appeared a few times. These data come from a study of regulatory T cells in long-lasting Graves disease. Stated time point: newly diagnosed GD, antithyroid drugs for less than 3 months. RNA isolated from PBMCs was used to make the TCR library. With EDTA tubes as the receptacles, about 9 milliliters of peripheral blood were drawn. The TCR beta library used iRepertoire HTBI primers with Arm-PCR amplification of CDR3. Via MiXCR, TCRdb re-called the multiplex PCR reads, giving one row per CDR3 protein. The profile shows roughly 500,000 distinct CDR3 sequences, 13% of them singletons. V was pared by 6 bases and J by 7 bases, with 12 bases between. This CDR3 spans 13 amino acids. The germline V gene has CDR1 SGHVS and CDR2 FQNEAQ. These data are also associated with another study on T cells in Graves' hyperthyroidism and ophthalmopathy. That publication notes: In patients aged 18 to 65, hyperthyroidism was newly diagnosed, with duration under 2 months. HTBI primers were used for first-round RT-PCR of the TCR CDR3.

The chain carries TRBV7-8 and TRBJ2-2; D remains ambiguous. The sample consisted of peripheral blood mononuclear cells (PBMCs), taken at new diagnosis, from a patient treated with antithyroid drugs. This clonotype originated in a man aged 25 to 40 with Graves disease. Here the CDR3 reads CASRPRAGGELFF. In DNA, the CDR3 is TGTGCCAGCAGACCCCGGGCCGGCGGGGAGCTGTTTTTT.